Below are 11 T cell receptor beta chains sequenced from a single sample in a study of T cell repertoires in cytomegalovirus infection. TCRdb used MiXCR to reprocess the reads, holding one entry per CDR3 protein. The sample has approximately 990,000 distinct CDR3 sequences; about 33% are singletons. Which antigens these TCRs recognize remains unknown. The material was cultured CD8+ T cells from PBMCs, obtained from culture after CMV antigen stimulation. These receptors came from a human donor in good health (CMV status not recorded). Some clones in this sample may be carry-over from other donors' samples.

In its sample, this clonotype was seen many times. The gene calls are TRBV4-1 and TRBJ2-1; the D is unclear. Germline CDR1 MGHRA, CDR2 YSYEKL. The germline V and J ends were trimmed by 0 bases and 7 bases, with 7 bases remaining between them. This CDR3 is 13 amino acids long. The CDR3 bases are TGCGCCAGCAGCCAAGACTTGGGGAATGAGCAGTTCTTC. Protein: CASSQDLGNEQFF.

The rearrangement uses TRBV7-8 and TRBJ2-5; the D gene is possibly TRBD2 (6 bases). Germline CDR1 is SGHVS and CDR2 is FQNEAQ. The CDR3 is 15 residues long. Trimming stripped 7 bases from V and 1 base from J, with 16 bases between. The CDR3 region has the DNA TGTGCCAGCACCCGACGGGACTCCGCCCAAGAGACCCAGTACTTC. This translates into CASTRRDSAQETQYF.

This chain connects TRBV27 to TRBJ1-1, with D unresolved. Germline V gene data show CDR1 as MNHEY and CDR2 as SMNVEV (reference sequence). The V end lost 6 bases, the J end lost 10 bases, and 15 bases lay between the germline ends. CDR3 length: 12 amino acids. The chain's CDR3 is CASRDAGSVAFF. Here the CDR3 DNA reads TGTGCCAGCAGGGACGCCGGCTCTGTAGCTTTCTTT.

The J gene is TRBJ2-2, the V gene TRBV5-6; possibly TRBD2 for D (5 bases). Looked up from germline, CDR1 is SGHDT and CDR2 is YYEEEE. This CDR3 contains 14 residues. With 4 bases removed from V and 6 bases from J, the gap between germline ends came to 13 bases. CDR3 region: CASSPSGVAGELFF. In DNA form, the CDR3 reads TGTGCCAGCAGCCCTTCCGGGGTGGCCGGGGAGCTGTTTTTT.

This clonotype was recorded a few times. The chain is built from TRBV27 and TRBJ2-5; D gene ambiguous. CDR1 and CDR2 (germline): MNHEY, SMNVEV (reference sequence). The CDR3 length is 15 residues. With 4 bases removed from V and 2 bases from J, the gap between germline ends came to 14 bases. The CDR3 here is CASSSQDAPQETQYF. The CDR3 DNA follows: TGTGCCAGCAGTTCCCAGGACGCACCACAAGAGACCCAGTACTTC.

This clonotype was detected ten times or more. This chain links TRBV7-2 with TRBJ1-2; possibly TRBD1 for D (5 bases). Trimming removed 5 bases from V and 1 base from J, with 17 bases in between. Germline V CDR1 and CDR2: SGHTA, FQGNSA. This CDR3 is built from 16 residues. CDR3 amino acids: CASSPRGPSLNYGYTF. The CDR3 DNA is TGTGCCAGCAGCCCCCGGGGCCCGTCCCTTAACTATGGCTACACCTTC. Full variable domain (outside the CDR3, taken from reference TRBV7-2 and TRBJ1-2): GAGVSQSPSNKVTEKGKDVELRCDPISGHTALYWYRQSLGQGLEFLIYFQGNSAPDKSGLPSDRFSAERTGGSVSTLTIQRTQQEDSAVYLCASSPRGPSLNYGYTFGSGTRLTVV.

CDR3 bases: TGTGCCAGCAGGCCCGGCGCGGGGGCCGAGGGAGATACGCAGTATTTT. It encodes CASRPGAGAEGDTQYF. The chain combines TRBV5-4 with TRBJ2-3; perhaps TRBD2 as D (7 bases). The ends were cut back, 5 bases at V and 5 bases at J, with 21 bases in the middle. The CDR3 is 16 amino acids. Germline assignment: CDR1 SGHNT and CDR2 YYREEE (reference sequence).

The DNA of the CDR3 is TGTGCCAGCAGTCCAAGTACAGGGTTGAGGACACAAGAGACCCAGTACTTC. It encodes CASSPSTGLRTQETQYF. The gene calls are TRBV28 and TRBJ2-5, with D possibly being TRBD1 (6 bases). The CDR3 has 17 residues. Trimming pared 5 bases from V and 2 bases from J, leaving 21 bases between. Germline assignment: CDR1 MDHEN and CDR2 SYDVKM. The variable domain in full, with the rest retrieved from reference TRBV28 and TRBJ2-5, is DVKVTQSSRYLVKRTGEKVFLECVQDMDHENMFWYRQDPGLGLRLIYFSYDVKMKEKGDIPEGYSVSREKKERFSLILESASTNQTSMYLCASSPSTGLRTQETQYFGPGTRLLVL.

This clonotype was observed many times. V and J are TRBV7-2 and TRBJ1-6, with 8 positions matching TRBD1. The V segment lost 2 bases and the J segment 10 bases; nucleotides outside the gene matches: 1. The CDR3 loop spans 13 amino acids. Germline CDR1 reads SGHTA; CDR2 reads FQGNSA. The CDR3 nucleotides are TGTGCCAGCAGCTTAACAGGGGGATCACCCCTCCACTTT. It translates to CASSLTGGSPLHF.

The chain is built from TRBV7-6 and TRBJ2-7; D uncertain. CDR1 and CDR2 from the germline V gene are SGHVS and FNYEAQ. Trimming removed 5 bases from V and 0 bases from J, with 11 bases in between. The CDR3 covers 14 residues. The chain's CDR3 is CASSPEVSSYEQYF. CDR3 bases: TGTGCCAGCAGCCCCGAAGTGAGCTCCTACGAGCAGTACTTC.

The gene calls are TRBV5-1 and TRBJ2-3; 7 bases map to TRBD1. Germline CDR1 reads SGHRS; CDR2 reads YFSETQ. The CDR3 is made up of 17 amino acids. V trimming: 4 bases; J trimming: 2 bases; junction bases outside the gene matches: 13. CDR3 nucleotides: TGCGCCAGCAGCATACCCGAGACAGGGCGATTCACAGATACGCAGTATTTT. Its protein is CASSIPETGRFTDTQYF.